This T cell receptor beta chain stems from a study of blood T cell repertoires in COVID-19 (dated by TCRdb to between 2020 and 2021). Regarding the complete study: Collaborator samples came from the United States, Italy and Spain and covered acute and convalescent phases of COVID-19. The material from the prospective study consisted of cDNA or gDNA derived from T cells, B-cell-depleted T cells, or PBMCs. Where HLA class I and class II types were available, the types were taken from metadata supplied by the sample provider, not from assay-based typing. The samples were drawn from two sources: the first 160 participants of the ongoing ImmuneRACE study, and 1,254 subjects contributed by 6 global collaborators. Nearly every sample came with metadata listing a de-identified subject ID, COVID-19 status, age in years and sex. A freely available public database, intended as a resource for researchers studying the immune response to SARS-CoV-2, is where the repertoires were released. Subjects who had been exposed to COVID-19, were actively infected with it, or had recovered from it provided the deeply sampled blood TCRbeta repertoires that made up the dataset.

Findings and caveats that apply to the study as a whole: The amount of clinical and demographic metadata varied by source and participant and was provided uncurated.

TCRbeta CDR3 regions were amplified from genomic DNA using the immunoSEQ Assay, a bias-controlled multiplex PCR. As for the original processing: The number of nucleated cells in each sample was estimated by amplification of reference gene primers within the assay. Sequence reads were collapsed and filtered to measure the absolute abundance of every unique TCRbeta CDR3 rearrangement. Productive Simpson clonality was computed per sample as the square root of Simpson's diversity index over productive rearrangements. TCRdb's version of the immuneACCESS table is confined to in-frame rearrangements and falls short of the full clone set. An unresolved V gene accounts for under half of the shortfall where checked; the remainder is of unknown origin. The D gene and trimming were derived from the DNA, and the V and J assignments and clone size from that table. The sample table contains more than 35,000 clones; only one count was recorded for 90% of them. The top ten hold 4.5% to 5.5% of the sample.

A note on this clone: It lacks a known antigen. Per-nucleotide qualities are absent, and no much larger clonotype sits a single base away.

The cysteine opens and the phenylalanine closes a CDR3 of 18 amino acids. The DNA shown is the 54-base CDR3, in frame from base 1. Relative to germline, V is 6 bases shorter and J is 0 bases shorter, with 21 bases between their ends. CDR1 is given as MDHEN and CDR2 as SYDVKM, both from the germline V gene. Each collaborating institution followed its own protocols to collect whole blood in K2EDTA tubes. For TCRbeta analysis, collaborators shipped samples in one of three forms: frozen whole blood, isolated PBMCs, or DNA extracted from either of those sample types. The receptor chain draws on TRBV28 and TRBJ2-4; TRBD2 is perhaps the D gene, given 6 matching bases. The sequence derives from a human donor in a cohort sampled during active COVID-19. Sequenced sample: peripheral blood. The sequence in DNA is TGTGCCAGCAGCCGCGTAAAGCGGGCAGGGCAAGCCAAAAACATTCAGTACTTC. The encoded protein is CASSRVKRAGQAKNIQYF.